The rows below give T cell receptor beta chains drawn from one sample of a study of shared clonotypes between healthy human individuals. Assay: immunoSEQ multiplex PCR; the TCRdb copy retains only in-frame clones and omits some. The sample carries fewer than 500,000 clones, 60% to 80% recorded once. The sample consisted of PBMCs. The receptors stem from a woman aged 40 to 50 in good health. Some clones in this sample may be carry-over from other donors' samples. Both conserved end residues are part of each CDR3. Fields, in order: V gene, D gene, J gene, clone size, CDR3 DNA, CDR3 protein. A D gene is named only where the DNA matches it firmly. Size values are once, few and many counts, or a class for expanded clones, and some rows have none.

V: TRBV5-4; D: TRBD1; J: TRBJ1-2; size: many; DNA: TGTGCCAGCAGCCCAGACCGGGACAGGGGCTACACCTTC; CDR3: CASSPDRDRGYTF
V: TRBV4-3; D: TRBD2; J: TRBJ2-7; size: .; DNA: TGCGCCAGCAGCCAAGATAAGGGACTACCCGAGTACTTC; CDR3: CASSQDKGLPEYF
V: TRBV14; D: .; J: TRBJ1-5; size: many; DNA: TGTGCCAGCAGCCAGCGGCGGGGGGGGAATCAGCCCCAGCATTTT; CDR3: CASSQRRGGNQPQHF
V: TRBV2; D: .; J: TRBJ2-3; size: .; DNA: TGTGCCAGCAGCTCTGTGACAGATACGCAGTATTTT; CDR3: CASSSVTDTQYF
V: TRBV7-3; D: TRBD2; J: TRBJ2-3; size: .; DNA: TGTGCCAGCAGCTTCCCCCCGGGACTAGCGGGAGGGCCGTCAGATACGCAGTATTTT; CDR3: CASSFPPGLAGGPSDTQYF
V: TRBV30; D: .; J: TRBJ2-1; size: once; DNA: TGTGCCTGGAGTTGGGGCATAACAGGGGGACTATACAATGAGCAGTTCTTC; CDR3: CAWSWGITGGLYNEQFF
V: TRBV6-5; D: TRBD1; J: TRBJ2-3; size: few; DNA: TGTGCCAGCAGTATAGGACAGGGGGCTACAGATACGCAGTATTTT; CDR3: CASSIGQGATDTQYF
V: TRBV7-2; D: .; J: TRBJ1-2; size: .; DNA: TGTGCCAGCAGCTCAAACCCTGCCGGGGCCTCGGGTGGCTACACCTTC; CDR3: CASSSNPAGASGGYTF
V: TRBV15; D: TRBD2; J: TRBJ2-5; size: .; DNA: TGTGCCACCAGCCCGGGACTAGCGACAGAGACCCAGTACTTC; CDR3: CATSPGLATETQYF
V: TRBV10-2; D: .; J: TRBJ1-5; size: .; DNA: TGCGCCAGCAGTGAGTCGGCAGGGCAAAGCAATCAGCCCCAGCATTTT; CDR3: CASSESAGQSNQPQHF
V: TRBV28; D: TRBD2; J: TRBJ2-1; size: .; DNA: TGTGCCAGCACCATAGCGGGAGGCTCGTACAATGAGCAGTTCTTC; CDR3: CASTIAGGSYNEQFF
V: TRBV7-3; D: .; J: TRBJ1-1; size: few; DNA: TGTGCCAGCAGCTTAACCAGGGAGGACACTGAAGCTTTCTTT; CDR3: CASSLTREDTEAFF
V: TRBV7-6; D: TRBD2; J: TRBJ2-7; size: .; DNA: TGTGCCAGCACCAAGGGACTAGCGGGCCTCGCGGAGCAGTACTTC; CDR3: CASTKGLAGLAEQYF
V: TRBV7-6; D: .; J: TRBJ2-2; size: .; DNA: TGTGCCAGCAGCTTGGTGGGCTTGACCGGGGAGCTGTTTTTT; CDR3: CASSLVGLTGELFF
V: TRBV7-9; D: .; J: TRBJ2-7; size: .; DNA: TGTGCCAGCAGCTTGCCTGGGACAAGAAGGAACGAGCAGTACTTC; CDR3: CASSLPGTRRNEQYF
V: TRBV5-1; D: .; J: TRBJ2-5; size: .; DNA: TGCGCCAGCAGCTTGGCGGTAGGGGAGACCCAGTACTTC; CDR3: CASSLAVGETQYF
V: TRBV6-4; D: TRBD2; J: TRBJ2-1; size: once; DNA: TGTGCCAGCAGTGTCCTAGCGGGAGGGGATAATGAGCAGTTCTTC; CDR3: CASSVLAGGDNEQFF
V: TRBV4-3; D: .; J: TRBJ2-1; size: .; DNA: TGCGCCAGCAGCCAAGTAGGGGGGAGGGACGACAATGAGCAGTTCTTC; CDR3: CASSQVGGRDDNEQFF
V: TRBV7-2; D: .; J: TRBJ1-4; size: once; DNA: TGTGCCAGCACCACAGGTATTCGCGAAAAACTGTTTTTT; CDR3: CASTTGIREKLFF
V: TRBV7-6; D: .; J: TRBJ2-7; size: .; DNA: TGTGCCAGCAGCTTAGCGCCAGCTGAGGAGCAGTACTTC; CDR3: CASSLAPAEEQYF
V: TRBV15; D: TRBD1; J: TRBJ1-1; size: .; DNA: TGTGCCACCAGCTCCAGACAGGGCGAAGCTTTCTTT; CDR3: CATSSRQGEAFF
V: TRBV19; D: TRBD2; J: TRBJ2-2; size: .; DNA: TGTGCCAGTAGTATCGTTCCTAGCGGGAGTGGCGGGGAGCTGTTTTTT; CDR3: CASSIVPSGSGGELFF
V: TRBV6-5; D: .; J: TRBJ1-1; size: .; DNA: TGTGCCAGCAGTCCCCAACCGACAGGGAACACTGAAGCTTTCTTT; CDR3: CASSPQPTGNTEAFF
V: TRBV16; D: .; J: TRBJ2-7; size: once; DNA: TGTGCCAGCAGCCAAGGGGTCCCCTACGAGCAGTACTTC; CDR3: CASSQGVPYEQYF
V: TRBV6-1; D: TRBD1; J: TRBJ1-1; size: once; DNA: TGTGCCAGCAGATCCCAGGGGGCTTTTACTGAAGCTTTCTTT; CDR3: CASRSQGAFTEAFF
V: TRBV6-1; D: TRBD2; J: TRBJ2-7; size: .; DNA: TGTGCCAGCAGTGACGCGGGGGGCATTTCCTACGAGCAGTACTTC; CDR3: CASSDAGGISYEQYF
V: TRBV5-4; D: .; J: TRBJ2-5; size: once; DNA: TGTGCCAGCAGCTTGGCCAGGGCAGAGACCCAGTACTTC; CDR3: CASSLARAETQYF
V: TRBV18; D: .; J: TRBJ1-2; size: .; DNA: TGTGCCAGCTCACCAGATACCGCTAACTATGGCTACACCTTC; CDR3: CASSPDTANYGYTF
V: TRBV11-2; D: .; J: TRBJ1-1; size: few; DNA: TGTGCCAGCAGCTTAGAGTACACTGAAGCTTTCTTT; CDR3: CASSLEYTEAFF
V: TRBV9; D: .; J: TRBJ2-3; size: .; DNA: TGTGCCAGCGCGGTGGGGCCCACAGATACGCAGTATTTT; CDR3: CASAVGPTDTQYF
V: TRBV4-3; D: TRBD2; J: TRBJ2-2; size: once; DNA: TGCGCCAGCAGCCAACTAGCGGGAGCGGGCACCGGGGAGCTGTTTTTT; CDR3: CASSQLAGAGTGELFF
V: TRBV10-3; D: TRBD1; J: TRBJ2-5; size: .; DNA: TGTGCCATCAGTAGAGGCAGGGGGCAGGGAGAGACCCAGTACTTC; CDR3: CAISRGRGQGETQYF
V: TRBV10-3; D: .; J: TRBJ2-7; size: .; DNA: TGTGCCACCAGTAATGGTGAGCAGTACTTC; CDR3: CATSNGEQYF
V: TRBV7-9; D: .; J: TRBJ1-5; size: .; DNA: TGTGCCAGCAGCTTAGAGCGGCCCGGGGAGGAACAGCCCCAGCATTTT; CDR3: CASSLERPGEEQPQHF
V: TRBV9; D: TRBD2; J: TRBJ2-2; size: .; DNA: TGTGCCAGCAGGGGACTAGCGGGAGGGCCGAACACCGGGGAGCTGTTTTTT; CDR3: CASRGLAGGPNTGELFF
V: TRBV4-2; D: .; J: TRBJ1-6; size: .; DNA: TGTGCCAGCAGCCAGGGGGCTGGTAATTCACCCCTCCACTTT; CDR3: CASSQGAGNSPLHF
V: TRBV10-3; D: TRBD1; J: TRBJ2-6; size: .; DNA: TGTGCCATCAGTGATCCGATCCGGTGGACAGGGGTTTCTGGGGCCAACGTCCTGACTTTC; CDR3: CAISDPIRWTGVSGANVLTF
V: TRBV30; D: TRBD2; J: TRBJ2-1; size: .; DNA: TGTGCCTGGGCACTAGCGGGAATCTATGAGCAGTTCTTC; CDR3: CAWALAGIYEQFF
V: TRBV9; D: TRBD2; J: TRBJ2-4; size: .; DNA: TGTGCCAGCAGCGCCGGACTAGCGGGAGGGCAAGTAAACATTCAGTACTTC; CDR3: CASSAGLAGGQVNIQYF
V: TRBV28; D: .; J: TRBJ2-1; size: .; DNA: TGTGCCAGCAGTTACATTCCGGGACGGATATACAATGAGCAGTTCTTC; CDR3: CASSYIPGRIYNEQFF
V: TRBV15; D: TRBD1; J: TRBJ1-5; size: .; DNA: TGTGCCACCAGCAGAGCAGGCGCAGGGGGTAGCAATCAGCCCCAGCATTTT; CDR3: CATSRAGAGGSNQPQHF
V: TRBV19; D: .; J: TRBJ2-4; size: many; DNA: TGTGCCAGTAGTATCCCGGGCCGGCAGGACTTAGCCAAAAACATTCAGTACTTC; CDR3: CASSIPGRQDLAKNIQYF
V: TRBV6-1; D: TRBD1; J: TRBJ2-7; size: .; DNA: TGTGCCAGCAGTGAAGCAGGGACAGGGCCCTACGAGCAGTACTTC; CDR3: CASSEAGTGPYEQYF
V: TRBV5-1; D: .; J: TRBJ2-2; size: .; DNA: TGCGCCAGCAGCTTGGAAGGGGGAGTGACCGGGGAGCTGTTTTTT; CDR3: CASSLEGGVTGELFF
V: TRBV9; D: TRBD2; J: TRBJ2-2; size: .; DNA: TGTGCCAGCAGCGTAGGGCGGGGCGGCGGGAGCGGTACCGGGGAGCTGTTTTTT; CDR3: CASSVGRGGGSGTGELFF
V: TRBV7-2; D: TRBD2; J: TRBJ2-7; size: .; DNA: TGTGCCAGCAGCTTAGTGGCGGGAGGGCCGTACGAGCAGTACTTC; CDR3: CASSLVAGGPYEQYF
V: TRBV30; D: .; J: TRBJ2-2; size: once; DNA: TGTGCCTGGAGTGTAGGCCCCGGGGAGCTGTTTTTT; CDR3: CAWSVGPGELFF
V: TRBV5-1; D: .; J: TRBJ2-3; size: .; DNA: TGCGCCAGCAGCTTGGCCTACACAGATACGCAGTATTTT; CDR3: CASSLAYTDTQYF
V: TRBV18; D: TRBD2; J: TRBJ2-5; size: .; DNA: TGTGCCAGCTCACCCCTAGCGGGAGTATCAGAGACCCAGTACTTC; CDR3: CASSPLAGVSETQYF
V: TRBV5-1; D: TRBD1; J: TRBJ2-3; size: .; DNA: TGCGCCAGCAGCTATACAGGGGAGAACACAGATACGCAGTATTTT; CDR3: CASSYTGENTDTQYF
V: TRBV5-8; D: TRBD2; J: TRBJ2-7; size: .; DNA: TGTGCCAGCAGCCCCTGGTGGCTAGCGGACTCCTACGAGCAGTACTTC; CDR3: CASSPWWLADSYEQYF
V: TRBV29-1; D: .; J: TRBJ2-7; size: .; DNA: TGCAGCGTTGCAGGCTTGAGGGGGGAGGGCCGTCCGGGCGAGCAGTACTTC; CDR3: CSVAGLRGEGRPGEQYF
V: TRBV2; D: .; J: TRBJ2-7; size: .; DNA: TGTGCCAGCAGTGAATGGCAGGGATCCTACGAGCAGTACTTC; CDR3: CASSEWQGSYEQYF
V: TRBV19; D: .; J: TRBJ2-5; size: many; DNA: TGTGCCAGTAAAGGGGACACGTACCAAGAGACCCAGTACTTC; CDR3: CASKGDTYQETQYF